This T cell receptor (beta chain) was recorded in a study of blood T cell repertoires in COVID-19. Study-level information: The cDNA or gDNA used as material had been derived from T cells, B-cell-depleted T cells, or PBMCs.

In the authors' methods: Nucleated cell number was recorded as an estimate derived from reference gene primer amplification. Data came from immunoSEQ multiplex PCR; TCRdb stores just in-frame clones and leaves some out. D and trimming were read from the DNA, whereas the V and J calls and clone size are those reported in that table. The sample includes roughly 16,000 clones, 81% of them seen just once. The trim removed 4 bases at V and 11 bases at J, leaving 8 bases unmatched. The CDR3 is 14 residues long. The germline CDR1 and CDR2 sequences are SGHAT and FQNNGV. The sequenced material came from peripheral blood. The source of this sequence is a man aged 60 to 69 with acute or convalescent COVID-19. J is TRBJ1-6 and V is TRBV11-2; TRBD1 matches at 7 bases. CDR3 region: CASSSNRGEAPLHF. The DNA of the CDR3 is TGTGCCAGCAGCTCTAACAGGGGTGAGGCACCCCTCCACTTT.